The T cell receptor (beta chain) described here comes from a study of blood T cell repertoires in COVID-19. Study-level background: COVID-19 samples from acute and convalescent phases originated in the United States, Italy and Spain. PBMCs, B-cell-depleted T cells, or T cells were the source of the cDNA or gDNA that made up the material.

Clones were read by immunoSEQ multiplex PCR, and TCRdb kept only the in-frame ones, dropping some. In the table there are about 150,000 clones, approximately 85% of which are singletons. During active infection, Seattle patients enrolled and were then monitored through disease. CDR1 is LNHNV and CDR2 is YYDKDF in the germline V gene (reference sequence). This CDR3 is 15 amino acids long. Trimming removed 2 bases from V and 7 bases from J; junction bases left unmatched: 5. The material sequenced was peripheral blood. The clonotype was recovered from a man older than 75 with COVID-19, enrolled during active disease. The chain joins TRBV15 to TRBJ1-6; 7 bases align to TRBD1. This CDR3 reads CATSRSTGRNSPLHF. In DNA, the CDR3 is TGTGCCACCAGCAGATCGACAGGGCGGAATTCACCCCTCCACTTT.